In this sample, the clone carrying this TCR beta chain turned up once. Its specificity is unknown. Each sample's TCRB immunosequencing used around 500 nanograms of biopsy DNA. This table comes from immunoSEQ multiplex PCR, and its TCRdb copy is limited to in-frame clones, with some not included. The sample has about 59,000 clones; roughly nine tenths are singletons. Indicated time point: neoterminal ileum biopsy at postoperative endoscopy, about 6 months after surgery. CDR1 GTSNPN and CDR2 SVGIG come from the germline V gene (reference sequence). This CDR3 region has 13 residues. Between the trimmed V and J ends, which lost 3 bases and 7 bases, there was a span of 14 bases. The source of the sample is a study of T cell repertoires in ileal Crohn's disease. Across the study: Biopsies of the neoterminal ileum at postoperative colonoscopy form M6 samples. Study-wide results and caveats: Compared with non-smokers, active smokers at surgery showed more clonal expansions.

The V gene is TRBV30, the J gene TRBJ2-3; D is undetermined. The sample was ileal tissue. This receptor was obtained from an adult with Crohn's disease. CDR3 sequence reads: CAWSARRSNTQYF. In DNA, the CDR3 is TGTGCCTGGAGCGCTCGGCGGTCTAATACGCAGTATTTT. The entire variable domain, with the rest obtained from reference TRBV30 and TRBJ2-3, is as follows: SQTIHQWPATLVQPVGSPLSLECTVEGTSNPNLYWYRQAAGRGLQLLFYSVGIGQISSEVPQNLSASRPQDRQFILSSKKLLLSDSGFYLCAWSARRSNTQYFGPGTRLTVL.